This is a list of T cell receptor beta chains from one sample in a study of technical replicates of blood from a handful of donors. Only in-frame clones appear in the TCRdb table, and some are missing; sequencing was by immunoSEQ multiplex PCR. There are around 76,000 clones in the sample; under 99% occur only once, and approximately 0.21% lies in the top ten. The source material was T cells isolated from PBMCs. The receptors shown here come from a human donor in good health. Both conserved end residues are part of each CDR3. D genes are given only for firm matches. Clone size is not always given. Where it is, it says once, few, many or a class for expanded clones.

size	D	V	J	DNA	CDR3
-	TRBD1	TRBV9	TRBJ1-4	TGTGCCAGCAGCACGGGGACAGTTCGTGAAAAACTGTTTTTT	CASSTGTVREKLFF
once	TRBD1	TRBV19	TRBJ1-1	TGTGCCAGCAGTTCAGGGGGCTACTCCTATTTGAACACTGAAGCTTTCTTT	CASSSGGYSYLNTEAFF
once	-	TRBV6-5	TRBJ1-1	TGTGCCAGCACCATAACAGGAACGAACACTGAAGCTTTCTTT	CASTITGTNTEAFF
-	TRBD1	TRBV27	TRBJ1-5	TGTGCCATCTCTGACAGGGGGGAACAGCCCCAGCATTTT	CAISDRGEQPQHF
once	TRBD2	TRBV7-3	TRBJ2-3	TGTGCCAGCAGCGTAACTAGCGGGAGTTCAGATACGCAGTATTTT	CASSVTSGSSDTQYF
once	-	TRBV30	TRBJ2-5	TGTGCCAGATCCAGGGGAGAGACCCAGTACTTC	CARSRGETQYF
-	TRBD1	TRBV29-1	TRBJ2-7	TGCAGCGTGGGGGACAGGCTATCCTACGAGCAGTACTTC	CSVGDRLSYEQYF
-	-	TRBV9	TRBJ2-2	TGTGCCAGCAGGGTGGGCCCGACCGGGGAGCTGTTTTTT	CASRVGPTGELFF
-	-	TRBV4-2	TRBJ2-3	TGTGCCAGCAGCCAAGACGCCCTGGGGCGGGGTACAGATACGCAGTATTTT	CASSQDALGRGTDTQYF
-	-	TRBV25-1	TRBJ2-7	TGTGCCAGCAAGGGGACTTCCTACGAGCAGTACTTT	CASKGTSYEQYF
-	-	TRBV2	TRBJ2-2	TGTGCCAGCAGTTCAGGGTTCCTGGAGCTGTTTTTT	CASSSGFLELFF
-	-	TRBV7-2	TRBJ2-7	TGTGCCAGCAGCTTAACTTCCGACAGGAGTAGCGAGCAGTACTTC	CASSLTSDRSSEQYF
-	TRBD2	TRBV4-1	TRBJ2-3	TGCGCCAGCAGCCAACCGGGACTAGCTTTAGATACGCAGTATTTT	CASSQPGLALDTQYF
-	TRBD1	TRBV5-4	TRBJ2-7	TGTGCCAGCAGCTTGAAAGGGGACAGGCTAAACTACGAGCAGTACTTC	CASSLKGDRLNYEQYF
once	TRBD1	TRBV9	TRBJ1-1	TGTGCCAGCAGCGAGACAGGGTTGAACACTGAAGCTTTCTTT	CASSETGLNTEAFF
-	TRBD1	TRBV9	TRBJ2-3	TGTGCCAGCAGCCTCACAGGGGTTGGGACAGATACGCAGTATTTT	CASSLTGVGTDTQYF
-	TRBD2	TRBV9	TRBJ2-5	TGTGCCAGCAGCGTTAGCGGGAACGGGGAGACCCAGTACTTC	CASSVSGNGETQYF
-	-	TRBV9	TRBJ1-1	TGTGCCAGCAGCGTAGACGGGGTGGGGTTGGGAGCTTTCTTT	CASSVDGVGLGAFF
-	-	TRBV27	TRBJ1-1	TGTGCCAGCAGTTTACGGGGGAGGACTGAAGCTTTCTTT	CASSLRGRTEAFF